This TCR beta chain was sequenced during a study of T cell responses to AZD1222 COVID-19 vaccine. General study results and limits: Vaccination with two AZD1222 doses was followed by a rise in Spike-specific TCR breadth and depth. It should be noted that donors were predominantly white British and more often female, and clonal diversity was possibly underestimated. Reportedly, close to half of spike-specific TCRs are directed against unmutated variant regions.

The CDR3 covers 11 residues. V was shortened by 4 bases and J by 3 bases, with 4 bases between the two germline ends. CDR1 and CDR2 (germline): MNHEY, SVGEGT. Regarding this clone: Antigen unknown.

Pooled in the analysis were second doses at about 4 or about 12 weeks. The data were produced by immunoSEQ multiplex PCR, yet TCRdb's version contains in-frame clones alone and is incomplete. The sample has 120,000 to 150,000 clones, more than 70% seen once. Specimen: peripheral blood, collected 28 days after the second AZD1222 dose. The source of this sequence is an adult who received the AZD1222 COVID-19 vaccine. The chain recombines TRBV6-2 or TRBV6-3 with TRBJ2-7; D gene unclear. DNA of the CDR3: TGTGCCAGCAGTTCCTTCTACGAGCAGTACTTC. Translation: CASSSFYEQYF.